This is a list of T cell receptor beta chains from one sample in a study of Ad26.COV2.S vaccination and SARS-CoV-2 variants. Sequencing used immunoSEQ multiplex PCR; TCRdb keeps in-frame clones, though not all of them. This table has fewer than 500,000 clones, 80% to 95% appearing once. The source material was peripheral blood, sampled in a trial of Ad26.COV2.S vaccine versus placebo. The receptor source for this set is a person between 18 and 65 years old who received the Ad26.COV2.S COVID-19 vaccine or a placebo. The CDR3 runs from the conserved cysteine through the conserved F or W. The D gene is left open where the match is weak. Clone sizes are given selectively: once, few, many, or a class where the clone is expanded.

CDR3 DNA: TGTGCCAGCAGTGCCCCTAGCGGGAGCGGGTCCTACGAGCAGTACTTC; CDR3 protein: CASSAPSGSGSYEQYF; D gene: TRBD2; clone size: .; V gene: TRBV27; J gene: TRBJ2-7
CDR3 DNA: TGTGCCAGCAGGCCTCTGGGGATCAAAGGATGGGAGACCCAGTACTTC; CDR3 protein: CASRPLGIKGWETQYF; D gene: .; clone size: .; V gene: TRBV28; J gene: TRBJ2-5
CDR3 DNA: TGTGCCTGGAGTGTGGGGACTAGCTCCGAGCAGTACTTC; CDR3 protein: CAWSVGTSSEQYF; D gene: TRBD2; clone size: once; V gene: TRBV30; J gene: TRBJ2-7
CDR3 DNA: TGCGCCAGCAGCCCGGGACAGGGGGCCCCAGATACGCAGTATTTT; CDR3 protein: CASSPGQGAPDTQYF; D gene: TRBD1; clone size: .; V gene: TRBV5-1; J gene: TRBJ2-3
CDR3 DNA: TGTGCCAGCCTCGGACAGGTGACCTACGAGCAGTACTTC; CDR3 protein: CASLGQVTYEQYF; D gene: TRBD1; clone size: once; V gene: TRBV6-6; J gene: TRBJ2-7
CDR3 DNA: TGTGCCAGCACTACAGGGTCCGGAAACACCATATATTTT; CDR3 protein: CASTTGSGNTIYF; D gene: .; clone size: .; V gene: TRBV6-5; J gene: TRBJ1-3
CDR3 DNA: TGTGCCAGCAGTCCAGGTCCGGGACTAGTCATCTCCTACAATGAGCAGTTCTTC; CDR3 protein: CASSPGPGLVISYNEQFF; D gene: TRBD2; clone size: .; V gene: TRBV27; J gene: TRBJ2-1
CDR3 DNA: TGTGCCAGCAGTTTCGGCAGGGGAGGCTACGAGCAGTACTTC; CDR3 protein: CASSFGRGGYEQYF; D gene: .; clone size: .; V gene: TRBV28; J gene: TRBJ2-7
CDR3 DNA: TGTGCCAGCAGTCCCGGCGGGGGCTCCTACGAGCAGTACTTC; CDR3 protein: CASSPGGGSYEQYF; D gene: TRBD2; clone size: .; V gene: TRBV28; J gene: TRBJ2-7
CDR3 DNA: TGTGCCAGCAGCTCCTCAGGGGGAGGTGAAAAACTGTTTTTT; CDR3 protein: CASSSSGGGEKLFF; D gene: TRBD1; clone size: .; V gene: TRBV7-9; J gene: TRBJ1-4
CDR3 DNA: TGTGCCAGCAGCCCAATGACAGGGGACTACGAGCAGTACTTC; CDR3 protein: CASSPMTGDYEQYF; D gene: TRBD1; clone size: .; V gene: TRBV27; J gene: TRBJ2-7
CDR3 DNA: TGCGCCAGCAGCTTGAGTGGAGGGACCTACGAGCAGTACTTC; CDR3 protein: CASSLSGGTYEQYF; D gene: .; clone size: .; V gene: TRBV5-1; J gene: TRBJ2-7
CDR3 DNA: TGTGCCAGCAGTTACGCGAGTGGGACCCAGTACTTC; CDR3 protein: CASSYASGTQYF; D gene: .; clone size: .; V gene: TRBV6-5; J gene: TRBJ2-5
CDR3 DNA: TGTGCCAGCACCCAGGAACAGGGGAACGAGCAGTACTTC; CDR3 protein: CASTQEQGNEQYF; D gene: TRBD1; clone size: few; V gene: TRBV7-2; J gene: TRBJ2-7
CDR3 DNA: TGTGCCAGCAGCAAAAACCCGGGACAGGACTACTACACCTTC; CDR3 protein: CASSKNPGQDYYTF; D gene: TRBD1; clone size: .; V gene: TRBV9; J gene: TRBJ1-2
CDR3 DNA: TGTGCCAGCAGAAGGGACAGTCGATCCTACGAGCAGTACTTC; CDR3 protein: CASRRDSRSYEQYF; D gene: TRBD1; clone size: .; V gene: TRBV5-5; J gene: TRBJ2-7
CDR3 DNA: TGTGCCAGCAGCACTAGCGTGGGTGAGCAGTTCTTC; CDR3 protein: CASSTSVGEQFF; D gene: TRBD2; clone size: .; V gene: TRBV2; J gene: TRBJ2-1
CDR3 DNA: TGTGCCAGCAGTTACTCGTCAGGGGGCTCTGGAAACACCATATATTTT; CDR3 protein: CASSYSSGGSGNTIYF; D gene: TRBD1; clone size: once; V gene: TRBV6-6; J gene: TRBJ1-3
CDR3 DNA: TGCAGCGTTGACGGACTAGCGGGAGGGTACAATGAGCAGTTCTTC; CDR3 protein: CSVDGLAGGYNEQFF; D gene: TRBD2; clone size: .; V gene: TRBV29-1; J gene: TRBJ2-1
CDR3 DNA: TGTGCTAGTGGTTTGTTTTTGCCCGGGGCCCGGGGTCAGCCCCAGCATTTT; CDR3 protein: CASGLFLPGARGQPQHF; D gene: .; clone size: once; V gene: TRBV12-5; J gene: TRBJ1-5
CDR3 DNA: TGTGCCATCAGCAACCGGGACAGGGTCCGGTCGGGGTCCTACAATGAGCAGTTCTTC; CDR3 protein: CAISNRDRVRSGSYNEQFF; D gene: TRBD1; clone size: .; V gene: TRBV10-3; J gene: TRBJ2-1
CDR3 DNA: TGTGCCAGCAGCTCCACAGGGGCCCCCGGGAACAGCGGGAGGGCCCCGGGGACCCAGTACTTC; CDR3 protein: CASSSTGAPGNSGRAPGTQYF; D gene: TRBD2; clone size: once; V gene: TRBV9; J gene: TRBJ2-5
CDR3 DNA: TGCGCCAGCAGCGAGGGACTAGCGGGAGGTGATGAGCAGTTCTTC; CDR3 protein: CASSEGLAGGDEQFF; D gene: TRBD2; clone size: .; V gene: TRBV5-1; J gene: TRBJ2-1
CDR3 DNA: TGTGCCAGTAGTACCCCGTCGGGAGCTAATGAAAAACTGTTTTTT; CDR3 protein: CASSTPSGANEKLFF; D gene: .; clone size: .; V gene: TRBV19; J gene: TRBJ1-4
CDR3 DNA: TGTGCCAGCAGCCAAGGACAGGGCGCAACTAATGAAAAACTGTTTTTT; CDR3 protein: CASSQGQGATNEKLFF; D gene: TRBD1; clone size: .; V gene: TRBV4-2; J gene: TRBJ1-4
CDR3 DNA: TGTGCCACCAGTGAAACCGGGACAGGGGTCTACGAGCAGTACTTC; CDR3 protein: CATSETGTGVYEQYF; D gene: TRBD1; clone size: .; V gene: TRBV24-1; J gene: TRBJ2-7
CDR3 DNA: TGTGCCAGTAGTATTATCGGAGTGAGTCAGCCCCAGCATTTT; CDR3 protein: CASSIIGVSQPQHF; D gene: .; clone size: .; V gene: TRBV19; J gene: TRBJ1-5
CDR3 DNA: TGTGCCAGCAGCCCCTGGACTAGCGGTCATGAGCAGTTCTTC; CDR3 protein: CASSPWTSGHEQFF; D gene: TRBD2; clone size: .; V gene: TRBV3-1/TRBV3-2; J gene: TRBJ2-1
CDR3 DNA: TGTGCCAGCAGTCCCCTGCGGGGAGGGGGAAAACTGTTTTTT; CDR3 protein: CASSPLRGGGKLFF; D gene: .; clone size: once; V gene: TRBV28; J gene: TRBJ1-4
CDR3 DNA: TGTGCCAGCAGCTTGCGCGGGAGAGGTGGAGATACGCAGTATTTT; CDR3 protein: CASSLRGRGGDTQYF; D gene: TRBD2; clone size: .; V gene: TRBV5-4; J gene: TRBJ2-3
CDR3 DNA: TGTGCCAGCAGCCAAGATACGGTGGATGAGCAGTTCTTC; CDR3 protein: CASSQDTVDEQFF; D gene: .; clone size: .; V gene: TRBV4-2; J gene: TRBJ2-1
CDR3 DNA: TGTGCCAGCAGACGACAGCCGATGAACACTGAAGCTTTCTTT; CDR3 protein: CASRRQPMNTEAFF; D gene: .; clone size: .; V gene: TRBV7-8; J gene: TRBJ1-1
CDR3 DNA: TGTGCCAGCAGCTTGGGCGGTGATTACAACGTCCTGACTTTC; CDR3 protein: CASSLGGDYNVLTF; D gene: .; clone size: .; V gene: TRBV5-5; J gene: TRBJ2-6
CDR3 DNA: TGTGCCAGCAGTTCGCCAGGACGGGGGGCCTCCTACGAGCAGTACTTC; CDR3 protein: CASSSPGRGASYEQYF; D gene: .; clone size: .; V gene: TRBV27; J gene: TRBJ2-7
CDR3 DNA: TGCGCCAGCAGCTTGGGAGGGTCTAGCGGTCGGATTTCCTACGAGCAGTACTTC; CDR3 protein: CASSLGGSSGRISYEQYF; D gene: TRBD2; clone size: .; V gene: TRBV5-1; J gene: TRBJ2-7
CDR3 DNA: TGTGCCAGCAGCTTAGATCAAGGGAGTAGCCTCTACAATGAGCAGTTCTTC; CDR3 protein: CASSLDQGSSLYNEQFF; D gene: .; clone size: .; V gene: TRBV11-3; J gene: TRBJ2-1
CDR3 DNA: TGCAGCGTTGGGGGCTCCGCCGCGGGACAGCACACTGAAGCTTTCTTT; CDR3 protein: CSVGGSAAGQHTEAFF; D gene: TRBD1; clone size: .; V gene: TRBV29-1; J gene: TRBJ1-1
CDR3 DNA: TGTGCCAGCAGCGCAACAGGGTCCGGCTACAATGAGCAGTTCTTC; CDR3 protein: CASSATGSGYNEQFF; D gene: .; clone size: .; V gene: TRBV27; J gene: TRBJ2-1
CDR3 DNA: TGCAGCGTTGCCGGCTCTAGCGGGAACCGCCCCTACGAGCAGTACTTC; CDR3 protein: CSVAGSSGNRPYEQYF; D gene: TRBD2; clone size: .; V gene: TRBV29-1; J gene: TRBJ2-7
CDR3 DNA: TGTGCCAGCAGCTTGGGGTCGGGGGCTGCCTACGAGCAGTACTTC; CDR3 protein: CASSLGSGAAYEQYF; D gene: .; clone size: .; V gene: TRBV5-4; J gene: TRBJ2-7
CDR3 DNA: TGCGCCAGCAGTGGGGGAGAGAGGAACATTCAGTACTTC; CDR3 protein: CASSGGERNIQYF; D gene: .; clone size: .; V gene: TRBV5-1; J gene: TRBJ2-4
CDR3 DNA: TGTGCCACCAGTGATTCGCCCTACTACGAGCAGTACTTC; CDR3 protein: CATSDSPYYEQYF; D gene: .; clone size: .; V gene: TRBV24-1; J gene: TRBJ2-7
CDR3 DNA: TGCGCCAGCAGCTTGGATGGGACTAGCGGCACAGATACGCAGTATTTT; CDR3 protein: CASSLDGTSGTDTQYF; D gene: TRBD2; clone size: .; V gene: TRBV5-1; J gene: TRBJ2-3
CDR3 DNA: TGTGCCAGCAGTCGCACAGATACGCAGTATTTT; CDR3 protein: CASSRTDTQYF; D gene: .; clone size: .; V gene: TRBV6-2/TRBV6-3; J gene: TRBJ2-3
CDR3 DNA: TGTGCCAGCAGTTCCCAGGTCTCCTATAATTCACCCCTCCACTTT; CDR3 protein: CASSSQVSYNSPLHF; D gene: .; clone size: once; V gene: TRBV6-2/TRBV6-3; J gene: TRBJ1-6
CDR3 DNA: TGTGCCAGCAGCGTCGGACAGGGGGCAAGGACCTACGAGCAGTACTTC; CDR3 protein: CASSVGQGARTYEQYF; D gene: TRBD1; clone size: .; V gene: TRBV9; J gene: TRBJ2-7
CDR3 DNA: TGTGCCAGCAGCTCGGACAACTATGGCTACACCTTC; CDR3 protein: CASSSDNYGYTF; D gene: .; clone size: .; V gene: TRBV7-2; J gene: TRBJ1-2
CDR3 DNA: TGCGCCAGCAGCCAAGAGAATGCGGGGTCGGACACCGGGGAGCTGTTTTTT; CDR3 protein: CASSQENAGSDTGELFF; D gene: .; clone size: .; V gene: TRBV4-3; J gene: TRBJ2-2
CDR3 DNA: TGTGCCAGCAGTCCGGACAGGCAGACCCAGTACTTC; CDR3 protein: CASSPDRQTQYF; D gene: TRBD1; clone size: .; V gene: TRBV12-3/TRBV12-4; J gene: TRBJ2-5